The 25 T cell receptor beta chains below come from one sample, sequenced in a study of glioma-infiltrating T cells after dendritic cell vaccination. Generated by immunoSEQ multiplex PCR, the TCRdb table keeps only in-frame clones and is missing some. This sample has around 96,000 clones, with 79% found just once. Source: blood, taken before dendritic cell vaccination. The origin of the receptors is a human donor with glioblastoma.

Comments on this clone: One end of the junction varies from germline; a read error may be responsible. The V and J genes are TRBV7-7 and TRBJ2-5, with D possibly matching TRBD2 (5 bases). CDR1 and CDR2 from the germline V gene are SSHAT and FNYEAQ (reference sequence). CDR3 length: 13 residues. The CDR3 is CASSLPGVGTQYF. CDR3 DNA sequence: TGTGCTAGCAGCTTACCCGGGGTCGGGACCCAGTACTTC. The whole variable domain, remainder taken from reference TRBV7-7 and TRBJ2-5, is GAGVSQSPRYKVTKRGQDVTLRCDPISSHATLYWYQQALGQGPEFLTYFNYEAQPDKSGLPSDRFSAERPEGSISTLTIQRTEQRDSAMYRCASSLPGVGTQYFGPGTRLLVL.

This chain links TRBV9 with TRBJ1-1; D might be TRBD1 (5 bases). The CDR3 runs 14 residues. Germline V lookup: CDR1 SGDLS, CDR2 YYNGEE. V was trimmed by 4 bases and J by 2 bases, leaving 12 bases between them. CDR3 coding DNA: TGTGCCAGCAGCCCTGGGACTCTCAACACTGAAGCTTTCTTT. It yields the protein CASSPGTLNTEAFF. Looking up the rest from reference TRBV9 and TRBJ1-1 gives the full variable domain: DSGVTQTPKHLITATGQRVTLRCSPRSGDLSVYWYQQSLDQGLQFLIQYYNGEERAKGNILERFSAQQFPDLHSELNLSSLELGDSALYFCASSPGTLNTEAFFGQGTRLTVV.

The genes are TRBV6-7 and TRBJ2-1; 10 bases match TRBD2. TRBV6-7 is classed as an ORF, of uncertain function. J lost 5 bases, V lost 5 bases, and 6 bases had no gene match. The CDR3 totals 15 residues. The CDR3 loop is CASSLTSGANNEQFF. CDR3 DNA sequence: TGTGCCAGCAGTCTCACTAGCGGGGCTAACAATGAGCAGTTCTTC.

The rearrangement joins TRBV4-1 to TRBJ2-5; D gene unclear. The CDR3 totals 13 residues. Germline CDR1 MGHRA, CDR2 YSYEKL. V dropped 1 base and J dropped 1 base, with 4 bases sitting between them. The CDR3: CASSQGAQETQYF. For the CDR3, the DNA is TGCGCCAGCAGCCAAGGGGCCCAAGAGACCCAGTACTTC.

This chain uses TRBV28 with TRBJ1-2; D unresolved. The length of the CDR3 is 13 residues. The V gene's germline CDR1 is MDHEN and CDR2 SYDVKM. V was pared by 10 bases and J by 5 bases, with 17 bases between. CDR3 in DNA: TGTGCCATCCGCCAGGACGGGGAGTATGGCTACACCTTC. Residues: CAIRQDGEYGYTF.

In this sample, this clone turned up once. V usage is TRBV6-1 and J usage is TRBJ1-5, with D tentatively TRBD1 (5 bases). The CDR3 is made up of 14 amino acids. Per the germline V gene, CDR1 is MNHNS and CDR2 is SASEGT. V was trimmed by 7 bases and J by 9 bases, leaving 19 bases between them. The CDR3 coding sequence is TGTGCCAGCACCCCTGGGGCCCCTTGGGGGCCCCAGCATTTT. It codes for CASTPGAPWGPQHF.

This clone was recorded only once. V and J are TRBV2 and TRBJ1-1; D is possibly TRBD1 (5 bases). Trimming shortened V by 2 bases and J by 4 bases, and 8 bases separated the two germline ends. CDR3 length: 13 residues. Germline V gene data show CDR1 as SNHLY and CDR2 as FYNNEI. The CDR3 nucleotides are TGTGCCAGCAGTGAACAGGGTCTCACTGAAGCTTTCTTT. Protein: CASSEQGLTEAFF.

This clone occurred once. This sequence joins TRBV5-1 and TRBJ1-6, with D uncertain. This CDR3 comprises 14 residues. Germline V CDR1 and CDR2: SGHRS, YFSETQ. V was shortened by 4 bases and J by 3 bases, with 8 bases between the two germline ends. In DNA form, the CDR3 reads TGCGCCAGCAGCCTAGCAGGCTATAATTCACCCCTCCACTTT. Its translation: CASSLAGYNSPLHF. Full variable domain (outside the CDR3, taken from reference TRBV5-1 and TRBJ1-6): KAGVTQTPRYLIKTRGQQVTLSCSPISGHRSVSWYQQTPGQGLQFLFEYFSETQRNKGNFPGRFSGRQFSNSRSEMNVSTLELGDSALYLCASSLAGYNSPLHFGNGTRLTVT.

This clone is a singleton in its sample. The V gene is TRBV28, the J gene TRBJ1-5, with D possibly matching TRBD1 (5 bases). V was shortened by 8 bases and J by 7 bases, with 18 bases between the two germline ends. Germline V lookup: CDR1 MDHEN, CDR2 SYDVKM. The CDR3 contains 14 residues. The CDR3 region has the DNA TGTGCCAGCCACAGGAAGGGTCAGAGGCAGCCCCAGCATTTT. Its protein is CASHRKGQRQPQHF.

J is TRBJ2-5 and V is TRBV2, with a tentative D call TRBD1 (6 bases). The last part of the DNA fits TRBJ2-7 better; the J call may be wrong. The CDR3 consists of 12 residues. The germline gives CDR1 SNHLY, CDR2 FYNNEI. The DNA of the CDR3 is TGTGCCAGCAGGCACAGGGTCGGCGAGCAGTACTTC. This codes for CASRHRVGEQYF.

The V and J genes are TRBV27 and TRBJ2-7; the match to TRBD1 covers 9 bases. J lost 2 bases, V lost 2 bases, and 7 bases had no gene match. CDR1 and CDR2 from the germline V gene are MNHEY and SMNVEV (reference sequence). The CDR3 is made up of 16 amino acids. The CDR3 reads CASSLNLGQGTYEQYF. The CDR3 DNA follows: TGTGCCAGCAGTTTAAATTTGGGACAGGGCACCTACGAGCAGTACTTC.

The CDR3: CASSPRIGQGASQPQHF. The CDR3 coding sequence is TGTGCCAGCAGTCCCCGAATTGGACAGGGGGCTAGTCAGCCCCAGCATTTT. The chain couples TRBV27 to TRBJ1-5; 11 bases line up with TRBD1. Per the germline V gene, CDR1 is MNHEY and CDR2 is SMNVEV (reference sequence). The CDR3 contains 17 residues. V was pared by 5 bases and J by 6 bases, with 12 bases of the junction left unmatched.

This sequence joins TRBV2 and TRBJ2-7, with 12 bases that match TRBD2. With V trimmed by 11 bases and J by 12 bases, 11 bases remained unmatched. CDR3 length equals 12 residues. Germline-derived CDR1 and CDR2 are SNHLY and FYNNEI. This chain's CDR3 is CAGRTSGVQTYF. For the CDR3, the DNA is TGTGCCGGTCGGACTAGCGGGGTTCAAACGTACTTC.

The chain employs TRBV7-9 and TRBJ2-1, with 8 nucleotides matching TRBD1. Germline CDR1 is SEHNR and CDR2 is FQNEAQ (reference sequence). The CDR3 length is 15 residues. J gave up 4 bases and V 2 bases, and 4 bases lay outside the gene matches. CDR3 nucleotides: TGTGCCAGCAGCTTATACCGGACAGGGTACAATGAGCAGTTCTTC. This gives the protein CASSLYRTGYNEQFF.

This chain joins TRBV30 and TRBJ2-6; D is ambiguous. Trimming left V 5 bases short and J 0 bases short, with 8 bases between. This CDR3 contains 14 residues. Germline V gene lookup returns CDR1 GTSNPN and CDR2 SVGIG (reference sequence). CDR3 DNA sequence: TGTGCCTGGGATAGAGTCTCTGGGGCCAACGTCCTGACTTTC. It specifies CAWDRVSGANVLTF. The full variable domain, completed using reference TRBV30 and TRBJ2-6, is SQTIHQWPATLVQPVGSPLSLECTVEGTSNPNLYWYRQAAGRGLQLLFYSVGIGQISSEVPQNLSASRPQDRQFILSSKKLLLSDSGFYLCAWDRVSGANVLTFGAGSRLTVL.

This clone has more than one count but fewer than ten. The rearrangement joins TRBV10-2 to TRBJ2-5; 15 bases align to TRBD2. This CDR3 spans 14 amino acids. Germline V CDR1 and CDR2: WSHSY, SAAADI. V lost 6 bases and J lost 4; bases outside the gene matches: 0. The CDR3 DNA sequence: TGCGCCAGCAGGGGACTAGCGGGGGGAGAGACCCAGTACTTC. It yields the protein CASRGLAGGETQYF.

V gene TRBV5-1 combines with J gene TRBJ2-7; 10 bases fit TRBD2. Germline assignment: CDR1 SGHRS and CDR2 YFSETQ. The CDR3 has 15 amino acids. Unmatched junction bases numbered 8, after V lost 4 bases and J lost 4 bases. The CDR3 region is CASSDLAGELYEQYF. In DNA, the CDR3 is TGCGCCAGCAGCGATCTAGCGGGAGAATTGTACGAGCAGTACTTC.

The chain employs TRBV5-4 and TRBJ1-1, with TRBD1 identical over 7 bases. Trimming took 4 bases from V and 6 from J; bases not matched to a gene: 9. Germline lookup yields CDR1 SGHNT and CDR2 YYREEE (reference sequence). The CDR3 is made up of 14 amino acids. Here the CDR3 reads CASSPTDRMAEAFF. The CDR3 coding sequence is TGTGCCAGCAGCCCCACGGACAGGATGGCTGAAGCTTTCTTT.

This clone has more than one count but fewer than ten. The genes are TRBV9 and TRBJ2-3; 14 bases agree with TRBD2. V shed 4 bases, J shed 5 bases, and the junction held 12 bases outside the gene matches. The CDR3 sequence is 18 residues long. CDR1 and CDR2 from the germline V gene are SGDLS and YYNGEE. The CDR3 loop reads CASSPLGLAGVGGDTQYF. CDR3 nucleotide sequence: TGTGCCAGCAGCCCCTTGGGACTAGCGGGGGTCGGGGGAGATACGCAGTATTTT.

This rearrangement joins TRBV19 to TRBJ1-1, with a tentative D call TRBD1 (5 bases). CDR3 length: 13 amino acids. Deletions cut 7 bases from V and 5 bases from J, with 14 bases between. CDR1 LNHDA and CDR2 SQIVND come from the germline V gene (reference sequence). CDR3 sequence (DNA): TGTGCCAGTATGCGTGGGGGGAGGACTGAAGCTTTCTTT. It is translated as CASMRGGRTEAFF.

This clone was seen a few times. The V call is TRBV5-1, the J call TRBJ2-3; TRBD2 matches at 10 bases. This CDR3 spans 16 amino acids. Per the germline V gene, CDR1 is SGHRS and CDR2 is YFSETQ. V lost 2 bases and J lost 0; bases outside the gene matches: 3. DNA for the CDR3: TGCGCCAGCAGCTTTAGCGGGGGGAGTAGCACAGATACGCAGTATTTT. Its translation: CASSFSGGSSTDTQYF.

The chain recombines TRBV6-1 with TRBJ1-3; D unclear. Trimming left V 3 bases short and J 0 bases short, with 18 bases between. The CDR3 consists of 18 residues. Germline CDR1 and CDR2: MNHNS and SASEGT. This CDR3 reads CASSERRRGGVSGNTIYF. The CDR3 region has the DNA TGTGCCAGCAGTGAGCGTCGGCGGGGTGGGGTCTCTGGAAACACCATATATTTT.

The V gene is TRBV5-4, the J gene TRBJ2-5, with D possibly being TRBD1 (6 bases). Trimming pared 4 bases from V and 5 bases from J, leaving 12 bases between. Germline V gives CDR1 SGHNT, CDR2 YYREEE (reference sequence). This CDR3 is built from 13 residues. The CDR3 region has the DNA TGTGCCAGCAGCAGGGGGTCCGGGGAGACCCAGTACTTC. This gives the protein CASSRGSGETQYF. Full variable domain (outside the CDR3, taken from reference TRBV5-4 and TRBJ2-5): ETGVTQSPTHLIKTRGQQVTLRCSSQSGHNTVSWYQQALGQGPQFIFQYYREEENGRGNFPPRFSGLQFPNYSSELNVNALELDDSALYLCASSRGSGETQYFGPGTRLLVL.

V is TRBV2 and J is TRBJ1-2; 8 bases map to TRBD1. The CDR3 consists of 14 residues. Losses at the gene ends were 8 bases for V and 3 bases for J; bases not matched to a gene: 8. Germline V gene lookup returns CDR1 SNHLY and CDR2 FYNNEI. The CDR3 DNA sequence: TGTGCCAGCGCCCCCGGGACAGGCGACTATGGCTACACCTTC. Amino acid sequence: CASAPGTGDYGYTF.

The CDR3 spells CASRSETVSYEQYF. CDR3 bases: TGCGCCAGCCGCTCCGAGACAGTCTCCTACGAGCAGTACTTC. V usage is TRBV5-1 and J usage is TRBJ2-7, with D possibly matching TRBD1 (5 bases). The CDR3 is 14 amino acids. The V gene lost 7 bases and the J gene lost 0 bases, with 14 bases spanning the gap. Germline V CDR1 and CDR2: SGHRS, YFSETQ. Full variable domain (outside the CDR3, taken from reference TRBV5-1 and TRBJ2-7): KAGVTQTPRYLIKTRGQQVTLSCSPISGHRSVSWYQQTPGQGLQFLFEYFSETQRNKGNFPGRFSGRQFSNSRSEMNVSTLELGDSALYLCASRSETVSYEQYFGPGTRLTVT.